This T cell receptor (beta chain) stems from a study of cytomegalovirus exposure and HLA in healthy donors. Sequenced by immunoSEQ multiplex PCR; TCRdb stores in-frame clones only, minus some. The sample includes approximately 140,000 clones, more than 75% seen only once; the top ten take 8.5% to 9.5%. Between the trimmed V and J ends, which lost 2 bases and 7 bases, there was a span of 15 bases. The CDR3 is made up of 14 amino acids. CDR1 is SEHNR, CDR2 FQNEAQ, per germline (reference sequence). Study-level findings and limits: The study designated fewer than 200 TCR beta chains cytomegalovirus-associated.

About this clone itself: As yet, its antigen is unknown.

This chain links TRBV7-9 with TRBJ2-7; perhaps TRBD2 as D (5 bases). Input material: PBMCs. The receptor was isolated from a young man in good health and CMV-seropositive. CDR3 DNA: TGTGCCAGCAGCTTACTTCAGACTAAGGCTGAGCAGTACTTC. This translates into CASSLLQTKAEQYF. The whole variable domain, filled in from reference TRBV7-9 and TRBJ2-7, reads DTGVSQNPRHKITKRGQNVTFRCDPISEHNRLYWYRQTLGQGPEFLTYFQNEAQLEKSRLLSDRFSAERPKGSFSTLEIQRTEQGDSAMYLCASSLLQTKAEQYFGPGTRLTVT.